The source of this TCR beta chain is a study of T cell responses to AZD1222 COVID-19 vaccine. Study results and limitations: CD4 TCRs associated with vaccination spanned spike, dominating at 160-218 and 743-854.

A remark on this clone: The antigen remains unidentified.

This CDR3 region has 17 residues. Germline CDR1 LGHDT, CDR2 YNNKEL (reference sequence). V lost 4 bases to trimming and J lost 1 base, with 17 bases between them. Sequencing used immunoSEQ multiplex PCR; TCRdb keeps in-frame clones, though not all of them. The table includes more than 100,000 clones, around 93% detected once. This chain uses TRBV3-1 (or the pseudogene TRBV3-2) with TRBJ1-3; no clear D gene. The sample in question was peripheral blood, obtained 28 days after the second AZD1222 dose. This sequence was found in an adult who received the AZD1222 COVID-19 vaccine. CDR3 sequence: CASSPGLVPKSGNTIYF. The CDR3 bases are TGTGCCAGCAGCCCGGGTTTGGTACCCAAGTCTGGAAACACCATATATTTT.